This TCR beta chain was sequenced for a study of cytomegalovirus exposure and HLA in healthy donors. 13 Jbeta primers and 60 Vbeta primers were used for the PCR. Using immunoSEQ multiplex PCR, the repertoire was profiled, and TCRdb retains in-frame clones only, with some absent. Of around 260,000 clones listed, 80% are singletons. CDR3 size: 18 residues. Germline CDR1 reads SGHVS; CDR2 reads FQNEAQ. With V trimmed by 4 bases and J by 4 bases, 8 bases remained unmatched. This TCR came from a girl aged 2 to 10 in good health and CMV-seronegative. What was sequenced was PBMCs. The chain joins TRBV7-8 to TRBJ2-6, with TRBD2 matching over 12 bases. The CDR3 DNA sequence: TGTGCCAGCAGCTACCTAGCGGGAGGGCCCTCAGGGGCCAACGTCCTGACTTTC. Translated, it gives CASSYLAGGPSGANVLTF.